This is a list of T cell receptor beta chains from one sample in a study of T cell repertoires in cytomegalovirus infection. These receptors' antigens are unknown. TCRdb used MiXCR to reprocess the reads, holding one entry per CDR3 protein. Among around 200,000 distinct CDR3 sequences listed, 35% to 40% were seen once. Specimen: CD8+ T cells from cultured PBMCs, collected from culture after CMV antigen stimulation. Receptor source: a human donor in good health (CMV status not recorded). Some clones in this sample may be carry-over from other donors' samples. CDR3s include the opening cysteine and the closing phenylalanine or tryptophan. Each record gives: CDR3 length, J gene, D gene, clone size, V gene, CDR3 protein, CDR3 DNA. A D gene is named only where the DNA matches it firmly. The size field is filled for only some rows; it gives once, few, many or a size class.

16	TRBJ2-1	-	-	TRBV9	CASSVGGSGSYNEQFF	TGTGCCAGCAGCGTAGGCGGTAGCGGCTCCTACAATGAGCAGTTCTTC
13	TRBJ1-1	-	many	TRBV5-1	CASSLEQGTEAFF	TGCGCCAGCAGCTTGGAACAGGGCACTGAAGCTTTCTTT
15	TRBJ1-3	-	few	TRBV14	CASSQAFGSGNTIYF	TGTGCCAGCAGCCAAGCTTTCGGGTCTGGAAACACCATATATTTT
16	TRBJ1-2	TRBD1	few	TRBV12-3/TRBV12-4	CASTQSRDSVNYGYTF	TGTGCCAGCACCCAAAGCCGGGACAGCGTTAACTATGGCTACACCTTC
15	TRBJ2-5	TRBD2	-	TRBV19	CASSKRGSSGETQYF	TGTGCCAGTAGTAAGCGGGGGAGTTCGGGAGAGACCCAGTACTTC
14	TRBJ2-3	TRBD2	-	TRBV6-2/TRBV6-3	CASRLAGRADTQYF	TGTGCCAGCAGACTAGCGGGGAGGGCAGATACGCAGTATTTT
17	TRBJ1-4	-	-	TRBV6-1	CASSESKVTATNEKLFF	TGTGCCAGCAGTGAAAGCAAAGTGACAGCAACTAATGAAAAACTGTTTTTT
16	TRBJ1-1	-	-	TRBV28	CASRLRQGWVNTEAFF	TGTGCCAGCAGACTAAGGCAGGGGTGGGTGAACACTGAAGCTTTCTTT
15	TRBJ2-5	-	few	TRBV24-1	CATSDDRDTPETQYF	TGTGCCACCAGTGATGACCGGGACACTCCGGAGACCCAGTACTTC
15	TRBJ2-1	-	few	TRBV6-2/TRBV6-3	CASSYRQGFDHEQFF	TGTGCCAGCAGTTACAGGCAGGGTTTTGACCATGAGCAGTTCTTC
13	TRBJ1-1	-	-	TRBV7-9	CASGPIKNTEAFF	TGTGCCAGCGGACCCATCAAGAACACTGAAGCTTTCTTT
15	TRBJ1-1	-	-	TRBV6-5	CASSYVGGRDTEAFF	TGTGCCAGCAGTTACGTCGGGGGGCGAGACACTGAAGCTTTCTTT
13	TRBJ1-2	-	few	TRBV7-8	CASSLPGAKLYTF	TGTGCCAGCAGCTTACCAGGGGCGAAGCTCTACACCTTC
14	TRBJ2-4	-	-	TRBV27	CASRQALAKNIQYF	TGTGCCAGCAGACAGGCTTTAGCCAAAAACATTCAGTACTTC
13	TRBJ2-7	TRBD1	few	TRBV27	CASSFGQDYEQYF	TGTGCCAGCAGTTTCGGACAGGACTACGAGCAGTACTTC
14	TRBJ2-5	-	few	TRBV6-5	CASSYSYGEETQYF	TGTGCCAGCAGTTACTCGTACGGAGAAGAGACCCAGTACTTC
14	TRBJ1-2	TRBD1	-	TRBV5-4	CASGRDRPPYGYTF	TGTGCCAGCGGCCGGGACAGACCACCCTATGGCTACACCTTC
15	TRBJ2-7	-	-	TRBV20-1	CSAYPRDFLSYEQYF	TGCAGTGCATATCCCCGGGACTTCCTTTCCTACGAGCAGTACTTC
13	TRBJ2-7	-	-	TRBV27	CASSRDPRYEQYF	TGTGCCAGCAGCCGGGACCCTAGGTACGAGCAGTACTTC
17	TRBJ1-1	-	once	TRBV6-5	CASSSTGRQELNTEAFF	TGTGCCAGCAGTTCCACCGGCAGACAGGAGTTGAACACTGAAGCTTTCTTT